This T cell receptor beta chain appears in the sequencing data of a study of cytomegalovirus exposure and HLA in healthy donors. As regards this clone: Its target is unknown.

Notes on the study in general: A later analysis linked a missense DCLRE1C variant to TCR beta V- and J-gene trimming. Most of the TCR beta V segments (in an earlier analysis) were productive either about 87% or about 30% of the time. In a later analysis, the majority of CMV-associated beta chains seemingly showed HLA restriction.

Both 60 Vbeta primers and 13 Jbeta primers went into the PCR. Clones were sequenced by immunoSEQ multiplex PCR, and TCRdb holds only the in-frame ones, with some missing. The sample carries approximately 170,000 clones, around 81% recorded once. V shed 5 bases, J shed 4 bases, and the junction held 10 bases outside the gene matches. From germline, CDR1 is SGHTA and CDR2 FQGNSA. There are 15 residues in the CDR3. Source material: PBMCs. The clonotype comes from a man between 35 and 55 years old in good health and CMV-seronegative. J is TRBJ1-2 and V is TRBV7-2; 7 nucleotides agree with TRBD1. CDR3 in amino acids: CASSPDREVGYGYTF. CDR3 bases: TGTGCCAGCAGCCCTGACAGGGAGGTGGGCTATGGCTACACCTTC.